The 30 T cell receptor beta chains listed next were all sequenced from one sample in a study of response to subunit inactivated influenza vaccine (dated by TCRdb to the late 2010s). Libraries were prepared through RT-PCR. The sequencer was an Illumina HiSeq 2500. Starting from the raw public reads, TCRdb applied fastp trimming at Q25, assembled clones with MiXCR and retained in-frame beta chains. Entries are consolidated by CDR3 protein sequence, retaining the most common genes and DNA. In this sample the table shows more than 200,000 distinct CDR3 sequences, 12% of which occur a single time. The top ten hold less than 8.5% of the sample. Material: non-naive T cells sorted from PBMCs, obtained around two weeks before vaccination. The cell subset or site tag for this specimen amounts to: memory T cell fraction. The receptors shown here come from a man aged 50-59 years who received an inactivated influenza vaccine. Donor details come from another sample of the same person, matched by shared clones.

This clonotype was detected ten times or more. This CDR3 is CATSRPSGRGTDTQYF. The CDR3 DNA is TGTGCCACCAGCAGGCCTAGCGGGAGGGGCACAGATACGCAGTATTTT. This chain links TRBV15 with TRBJ2-3; TRBD2 aligns across 12 bases. V lost 3 bases, J lost 1 base, and 2 bases stayed unmatched. The germline V gene has CDR1 LNHNV and CDR2 YYDKDF (reference sequence). The CDR3 is 16 amino acids. Full variable domain (outside the CDR3, taken from reference TRBV15 and TRBJ2-3): DAMVIQNPRYQVTQFGKPVTLSCSQTLNHNVMYWYQQKSSQAPKLLFHYYDKDFNNEADTPDNFQSRRPNTSFCFLDIRSPGLGDTAMYLCATSRPSGRGTDTQYFGPGTRLTVL.

This chain joins TRBV6-2 or TRBV6-3 and TRBJ2-2; D possibly corresponds to TRBD1 (5 bases). The germline gives CDR1 MNHEY, CDR2 SVGEGT. CDR3 length: 14 residues. The V end lost 2 bases, the J end lost 4 bases, and 8 bases lay between the germline ends. CDR3 region: CASSYQGSTGELFF. CDR3 nucleotide sequence: TGTGCCAGCAGTTACCAGGGCTCCACCGGGGAGCTGTTTTTT.

This clonotype has at least ten counts. The genes are TRBV24-1 and TRBJ2-6; TRBD2 matches at 7 bases. The J segment lost 1 base and the V segment lost 3 bases, leaving 8 bases of the junction unmatched. Per the germline V gene, CDR1 is KGHDR and CDR2 is SFDVKD. This CDR3 comprises 18 residues. The CDR3: CATSDGRGKSSGANVLTF. In nucleotides, the CDR3 is TGTGCCACCAGTGATGGGAGGGGAAAGTCATCTGGGGCCAACGTCCTGACTTTC.

The V and J genes are TRBV12-3 or TRBV12-4 and TRBJ1-2; a possible D gene is TRBD1 (6 bases). V lost 5 bases and J 0 bases, leaving 10 bases between the germline ends. The CDR3 runs to 14 residues. CDR3 bases: TGTGCCAGCAGTCCGTCAGGGGCTAACTATGGCTACACCTTC. This gives the protein CASSPSGANYGYTF.

This clonotype was picked up a small number of times. This chain uses TRBV6-1 with TRBJ1-2, with D perhaps matching TRBD1 (6 bases). Germline V gene sequence: CDR1 MNHNS, CDR2 SASEGT. The CDR3 contains 13 residues. V gave up 8 bases and J gave up 4 bases, with 14 bases separating them. In DNA, the CDR3 is TGTGCCAGCGTAGTTCAGGGGATCTATGGCTACACCTTC. It is translated as CASVVQGIYGYTF.

This clonotype was detected many times. The V and J genes are TRBV6-2 or TRBV6-3 and TRBJ2-1, with D hard to call. The CDR3 totals 13 residues. The germline CDR1 and CDR2 sequences are MNHEY and SVGEGT. Trimming shortened V by 7 bases and J by 6 bases, and 13 bases separated the two germline ends. The CDR3 sequence is CASTTYSSNEQFF. CDR3 coding DNA: TGTGCCAGCACCACGTACTCCAGCAATGAGCAGTTCTTC.

This clonotype was counted ten times or more. The chain couples TRBV5-1 to TRBJ2-7; TRBD2 matches 13 bases. Per the germline V gene, CDR1 is SGHRS and CDR2 is YFSETQ. The CDR3 length is 15 residues. J gave up 3 bases and V 2 bases, and 2 bases lay outside the gene matches. CDR3 loop: CASSFGTSGVYEQYF. In DNA form, the CDR3 reads TGCGCCAGCAGCTTCGGGACTAGCGGGGTCTACGAGCAGTACTTC.

J is TRBJ2-7 and V is TRBV5-1; a possible D gene is TRBD2 (5 bases). Looked up from germline, CDR1 is SGHRS and CDR2 is YFSETQ. V lost 4 bases and J lost 2, with 13 bases in between. The CDR3 runs to 14 residues. The CDR3 sequence: CASSQSHGAYEQYF. The CDR3 region has the DNA TGCGCCAGCAGCCAGTCCCACGGGGCCTACGAGCAGTACTTC.

The DNA for the CDR3 is TGCGCCAGCACCTTAGCGGGAGGTTTAACAGATACGCAGTATTTT. As protein: CASTLAGGLTDTQYF. V usage is TRBV5-1 and J usage is TRBJ2-3, with TRBD2 matching 10 bases. V trimming: 6 bases; J trimming: 3 bases; junction bases outside the gene matches: 7. This CDR3 is 15 amino acids long. Germline V gene lookup returns CDR1 SGHRS and CDR2 YFSETQ.

This clonotype was observed a handful of times. The chain employs TRBV12-3 or TRBV12-4 and TRBJ1-2; tentative D call: TRBD1 (5 bases). The CDR3 spans 15 residues. Trimming took 7 bases from V and 2 from J, leaving 17 bases between them. The CDR3 DNA follows: TGTGCCAGCACCCACGTGGGGGTAGGCAACTATGGCTACACCTTC. Protein sequence: CASTHVGVGNYGYTF.

This clonotype turned up a few times. This chain connects TRBV5-4 to TRBJ1-2, with 8 bases identical to TRBD1. Germline V gene lookup returns CDR1 SGHNT and CDR2 YYREEE (reference sequence). The CDR3 sequence is 15 residues long. V shed 0 bases and J 2 bases; nucleotides not matched to a gene: 3. The CDR3 protein is CASSLASGGNYGYTF. Written as DNA, the CDR3 is TGTGCCAGCAGCTTGGCCTCAGGGGGCAACTATGGCTACACCTTC.

The J gene is TRBJ2-2, the V gene TRBV5-1; either TRBD1 or TRBD2 may fit D (6 bases each). The CDR3 runs to 14 residues. Germline V lookup: CDR1 SGHRS, CDR2 YFSETQ. V lost 5 bases to trimming and J lost 1 base, with 9 bases between them. The DNA for the CDR3 is TGCGCCAGCAGAGGGGGGCAGAACACCGGGGAGCTGTTTTTT. Translation: CASRGGQNTGELFF. Combining the CDR3 with reference TRBV5-1 and TRBJ2-2 gives the whole variable domain KAGVTQTPRYLIKTRGQQVTLSCSPISGHRSVSWYQQTPGQGLQFLFEYFSETQRNKGNFPGRFSGRQFSNSRSEMNVSTLELGDSALYLCASRGGQNTGELFFGEGSRLTVL.

The chain combines TRBV7-2 with TRBJ1-5; TRBD1 agrees at 11 bases. V gave up 4 bases and J gave up 6 bases; unmatched junction bases: 5. CDR3 length: 15 residues. Germline assignment: CDR1 SGHTA and CDR2 FQGNSA. Here the CDR3 DNA reads TGTGCCAGCAGCTCGACGGGACAGGGGGTTCAGCCCCAGCATTTT. Protein product: CASSSTGQGVQPQHF.

This rearrangement joins TRBV5-1 to TRBJ2-5; the D is unclear. V dropped 0 bases and J dropped 2 bases, with 11 bases sitting between them. In germline, CDR1 is SGHRS, CDR2 YFSETQ. This CDR3 contains 15 residues. The CDR3 nucleotides read TGCGCCAGCAGCTTGGTCGGCAAGCTTCAAGAGACCCAGTACTTC. Translating it yields CASSLVGKLQETQYF. Full variable domain (outside the CDR3, taken from reference TRBV5-1 and TRBJ2-5): KAGVTQTPRYLIKTRGQQVTLSCSPISGHRSVSWYQQTPGQGLQFLFEYFSETQRNKGNFPGRFSGRQFSNSRSEMNVSTLELGDSALYLCASSLVGKLQETQYFGPGTRLLVL.

The chain recombines TRBV20-1 with TRBJ2-3; D uncertain. The CDR3 totals 15 residues. V was trimmed by 5 bases and J by 2 bases, leaving 17 bases between them. The germline V gene encodes CDR1 DFQATT and CDR2 SNEGSKA (reference sequence). The CDR3 DNA reads TGCAGTGCTCATGCCTCCGGTACAAACACAGATACGCAGTATTTT. Encoded protein: CSAHASGTNTDTQYF.

The V call is TRBV15, the J call TRBJ2-5; D may be TRBD1 (6 bases). Germline CDR1 reads LNHNV; CDR2 reads YYDKDF (reference sequence). The CDR3 contains 12 residues. V lost 0 bases to trimming and J lost 14 bases, with 13 bases between them. The CDR3 DNA is TGTGCCACCAGCAGAGATTTTGGGACAAGCTACTTC. Its translation: CATSRDFGTSYF.

This clonotype was counted at least ten times. The genes are TRBV5-1 and TRBJ2-6; D gene uncertain. Germline V gene data show CDR1 as SGHRS and CDR2 as YFSETQ. The CDR3 contains 16 residues. Trimming took 2 bases from V and 0 from J, leaving 9 bases between them. The CDR3 sequence: CASSLQQSSGANVLTF. In nucleotides, the CDR3 is TGCGCCAGCAGCTTACAACAGAGCTCTGGGGCCAACGTCCTGACTTTC.

The chain has TRBV7-2 and TRBJ1-1; 7 nucleotides line up with TRBD1. The germline CDR1 and CDR2 sequences are SGHTA and FQGNSA. The V segment lost 4 bases and the J segment 7 bases; nucleotides outside the gene matches: 6. The CDR3 has 13 residues. CDR3 residues: CASSSRRQGEAFF. For the CDR3, the DNA is TGTGCCAGCAGCTCGCGCCGACAGGGTGAAGCTTTCTTT.

The sample holds many counts of this clonotype. The chain links TRBV6-1 to TRBJ2-5, with 11 bases identical to TRBD2. Trimming at V came to 6 bases and at J to 5 bases, leaving 8 bases not matched to a gene. The CDR3 covers 15 residues. Germline lookup yields CDR1 MNHNS and CDR2 SASEGT. CDR3 DNA sequence: TGTGCCAGCAGCGAACTAGCGGGAGTTGGGGAGACCCAGTACTTC. Translating gives CASSELAGVGETQYF.

This clonotype was observed many times. CDR3 amino acids: CASSRLGGATDTQYF. The DNA for the CDR3 is TGTGCCAGCAGCCGCCTGGGAGGGGCCACAGATACGCAGTATTTT. The J gene is TRBJ2-3, the V gene TRBV7-9, with 7 bases identical to TRBD2. CDR3 length: 15 residues. V dropped 5 bases and J dropped 2; count of bases not matched to a gene: 7. Germline values: CDR1 SEHNR, CDR2 FQNEAQ (reference sequence).

The rearrangement joins TRBV24-1 to TRBJ2-7, with 12 bases matching TRBD2. Germline loops: CDR1 KGHDR, CDR2 SFDVKD. The CDR3 sequence is 16 residues long. Trimming cost V 2 bases and J 3 bases; bases outside gene matches: 4. The CDR3 is CATSDSRTSGNYEQYF. The CDR3 DNA reads TGTGCCACCAGTGATTCCCGGACTAGCGGGAACTACGAGCAGTACTTC.

This clonotype has only a few counts. The chain links TRBV3-1 to TRBJ2-4; 14 positions agree with TRBD2. CDR3 length: 13 residues. The ends lost 1 base at V and 14 bases at J; junction bases unmatched: 1. CDR1 LGHDT and CDR2 YNNKEL come from the germline V gene (reference sequence). CDR3 DNA: TGTGCCAGCAGCCAAGGACTAGCGGGGGGGGAGTACTTC. This codes for CASSQGLAGGEYF.

Ten or more counts support this clonotype. The chain carries TRBV6-1 and TRBJ2-2; no reliable D call. V lost 7 bases and J 0 bases, leaving 12 bases between the germline ends. The CDR3 length is 15 residues. CDR1 MNHNS and CDR2 SASEGT come from the germline V gene. CDR3 amino acids: CASTRLHSNTGELFF. The CDR3, as DNA: TGTGCCAGCACCAGACTCCATTCGAACACCGGGGAGCTGTTTTTT.

This chain links TRBV7-2 with TRBJ2-5, with D perhaps TRBD2 (5 bases). The germline V gene has CDR1 SGHTA and CDR2 FQGNSA. The CDR3 totals 13 residues. The ends were cut back, 4 bases at V and 4 bases at J, with 10 bases in the middle. The CDR3 loop reads CASSYQSGETQYF. The CDR3 DNA reads as TGTGCCAGCAGCTATCAAAGCGGAGAGACCCAGTACTTC.

This clonotype was picked up many times. The chain carries TRBV4-1 and TRBJ1-2; D remains ambiguous. Germline V lookup: CDR1 MGHRA, CDR2 YSYEKL. V was trimmed by 2 bases and J by 1 base, leaving 2 bases between them. The CDR3 covers 12 residues. The DNA of the CDR3 is TGCGCCAGCAGCCAAAGTAACTATGGCTACACCTTC. It encodes CASSQSNYGYTF.

This clonotype was found many times. The chain couples TRBV12-3 or TRBV12-4 to TRBJ2-2; D is unresolved. There are 13 residues in the CDR3. With 7 bases removed from V and 3 bases from J, the gap between germline ends came to 9 bases. CDR3 in DNA: TGTGCCAGCACCGTAGGGTACACCGGGGAGCTGTTTTTT. Its translation is CASTVGYTGELFF.

This clonotype was seen a few times. The rearrangement uses TRBV5-1 and TRBJ1-1; 10 nucleotides agree with TRBD1. This CDR3 is built from 13 residues. CDR1 and CDR2 (germline): SGHRS, YFSETQ. With V trimmed by 4 bases and J by 4 bases, 1 base remained unmatched. The DNA for the CDR3 is TGCGCCAGCAGCGACAGGGGGCCCACTGAAGCTTTCTTT. Translated, it gives CASSDRGPTEAFF.

V gene TRBV12-3 or TRBV12-4 combines with J gene TRBJ1-4; 8 nucleotides line up with TRBD1. This CDR3 has 15 residues. Losses at the gene ends were 7 bases for V and 7 bases for J; bases not matched to a gene: 11. The CDR3 is CASTPGRGRGEKLFF. DNA for the CDR3: TGTGCCAGCACTCCTGGCAGGGGGCGCGGTGAAAAACTGTTTTTT.

The chain is built from TRBV5-6 and TRBJ2-1; tentatively, D is TRBD2 (5 bases). The CDR3 sequence is 11 residues long. Looked up from germline, CDR1 is SGHDT and CDR2 is YYEEEE. Trimming removed 7 bases from V and 6 bases from J, with 8 bases in between. CDR3 protein: CASGSINEQFF. In DNA, the CDR3 is TGTGCCAGCGGGAGCATCAATGAGCAGTTCTTC.

In this sample, this clonotype turned up many times. V and J are TRBV11-2 and TRBJ1-2, with 7 bases that match TRBD1. The CDR3 extends over 15 amino acids. Germline lookup yields CDR1 SGHAT and CDR2 FQNNGV. Trimming took 4 bases from V and 4 from J; bases not matched to a gene: 9. The CDR3 DNA is TGTGCCAGCAGCTCCACGACAGGGCTTACCTATGGCTACACCTTC. This gives the protein CASSSTTGLTYGYTF.